This T cell receptor beta chain was obtained from a study of blood T cells in healthy people across ages. Notes on the study in general: Compared with aged donors, long-lived donors showed fewer expanded clones, suggesting selection. Because sorting was not performed, PBMCs prevented conclusive naive versus antigen-experienced comparison.

Then a second PCR, running roughly 7 to 11 cycles, was carried out with a sample-barcoded 5' primer and a J-beta primer mix. One entry per CDR3 protein results from TCRdb running MiXCR on the 5' RACE reads. Of approximately 1.5 million distinct CDR3 sequences listed, around 35% are singletons. The germline V gene encodes CDR1 DFQATT and CDR2 SNEGSKA (reference sequence). Between the trimmed V and J ends, which lost 4 bases and 3 bases, there was a span of 16 bases. The length of the CDR3 is 15 residues. This clonotype occurred once. The target antigen is unknown. This TCR came from a woman in her twenties or thirties in good health. The sequenced sample consisted of blood. The rearrangement links TRBV20-1 to TRBJ1-5; possibly TRBD1 for D (6 bases). CDR3 residues: CSAKGGTGNNQPQHF. In DNA, the CDR3 is TGCAGTGCTAAAGGGGGGACGGGGAACAATCAGCCCCAGCATTTT.